These T cell receptor beta chains were read from a single sample in a study of technical replicates of blood from several donors. Method: immunoSEQ multiplex PCR; TCRdb's copy keeps in-frame clones and lacks some. The data contain around 68,000 clones, 95% to 97% of them singletons. Sequenced sample: T cells isolated from PBMCs. The receptors come from a human donor in good health. Each CDR3 is given with its conserved first and last residue. The D gene is left open where the match is weak. Clone size is given for some rows only: seen once, a few or many times, or a class if the clone is expanded.

D gene: .
clone size: .
V gene: TRBV6-5
J gene: TRBJ2-5
CDR3 protein: CASSLLGQETQYF
CDR3 DNA: TGTGCCAGCAGCCTACTAGGACAGGAGACCCAGTACTTC

D gene: TRBD1
clone size: .
V gene: TRBV30
J gene: TRBJ2-7
CDR3 protein: CAWKPGQGYEQYF
CDR3 DNA: TGTGCCTGGAAACCCGGACAGGGTTACGAGCAGTACTTC

D gene: TRBD1
clone size: .
V gene: TRBV25-1
J gene: TRBJ2-7
CDR3 protein: CASSLMTGNEQYF
CDR3 DNA: TGTGCCAGCAGTCTAATGACAGGGAACGAGCAGTACTTC

D gene: TRBD1
clone size: .
V gene: TRBV7-3
J gene: TRBJ2-7
CDR3 protein: CASSLAGTGNHEQYF
CDR3 DNA: TGTGCCAGCAGCTTAGCCGGGACAGGGAACCACGAGCAGTACTTC

D gene: TRBD2
clone size: .
V gene: TRBV2
J gene: TRBJ2-3
CDR3 protein: CASSETSGLTDTQYF
CDR3 DNA: TGTGCCAGCAGTGAGACTAGCGGGCTCACAGATACGCAGTATTTT

D gene: .
clone size: .
V gene: TRBV19
J gene: TRBJ1-1
CDR3 protein: CASSTRSTEAFF
CDR3 DNA: TGTGCCAGTAGTACCAGATCCACTGAAGCTTTCTTT

D gene: .
clone size: .
V gene: TRBV11-2
J gene: TRBJ2-5
CDR3 protein: CASSIQGRGRQETQYF
CDR3 DNA: TGTGCCAGCAGCATACAGGGCAGAGGTCGACAAGAGACCCAGTACTTC

D gene: TRBD1
clone size: .
V gene: TRBV29-1
J gene: TRBJ1-2
CDR3 protein: CSVLSGGYGYTF
CDR3 DNA: TGCAGCGTTCTTTCAGGGGGTTATGGCTACACCTTC

D gene: .
clone size: .
V gene: TRBV28
J gene: TRBJ2-7
CDR3 protein: CASSFEGVYEQYF
CDR3 DNA: TGTGCCAGCAGTTTCGAGGGGGTGTACGAGCAGTACTTC

D gene: .
clone size: .
V gene: TRBV4-1
J gene: TRBJ2-7
CDR3 protein: CASSPQDLYEQYF
CDR3 DNA: TGCGCCAGCAGCCCACAGGACCTCTACGAGCAGTACTTC

D gene: .
clone size: .
V gene: TRBV7-3
J gene: TRBJ2-7
CDR3 protein: CASSLRSVGAGSEQYF
CDR3 DNA: TGTGCCAGCAGCTTAAGATCGGTGGGAGCTGGGTCCGAGCAGTACTTC

D gene: .
clone size: .
V gene: TRBV7-9
J gene: TRBJ1-5
CDR3 protein: CASSTYLGPQHF
CDR3 DNA: TGTGCCAGCAGCACCTACCTCGGGCCCCAGCATTTT

D gene: .
clone size: .
V gene: TRBV6-5
J gene: TRBJ2-1
CDR3 protein: CASSHTLSYNEQFF
CDR3 DNA: TGTGCCAGCAGCCATACTCTCTCCTACAATGAGCAGTTCTTC

D gene: .
clone size: .
V gene: TRBV7-6
J gene: TRBJ1-1
CDR3 protein: CASSLEGGRQSTEAFF
CDR3 DNA: TGTGCCAGCAGCTTAGAGGGGGGGCGACAGTCGACTGAAGCTTTCTTT

D gene: TRBD1
clone size: .
V gene: TRBV7-9
J gene: TRBJ1-1
CDR3 protein: CASRLAGTGGTEAFF
CDR3 DNA: TGTGCCAGCAGACTCGCCGGGACAGGGGGCACTGAAGCTTTCTTT

D gene: TRBD1
clone size: .
V gene: TRBV27
J gene: TRBJ2-2
CDR3 protein: CASNDRARLLDTGELFF
CDR3 DNA: TGTGCCAGCAATGACAGGGCGAGGCTCTTGGACACCGGGGAGCTGTTTTTT

D gene: TRBD1
clone size: .
V gene: TRBV14
J gene: TRBJ2-7
CDR3 protein: CASSRGQDYEQYF
CDR3 DNA: TGTGCCAGCAGCCGCGGACAGGACTACGAGCAGTACTTC

D gene: TRBD1
clone size: .
V gene: TRBV13
J gene: TRBJ2-7
CDR3 protein: CASSIQGGYEQYF
CDR3 DNA: TGTGCCAGCAGCATACAGGGGGGCTACGAGCAGTACTTC

D gene: .
clone size: .
V gene: TRBV5-6
J gene: TRBJ2-7
CDR3 protein: CASSLGRGHEQYF
CDR3 DNA: TGTGCCAGCAGCTTGGGCAGGGGCCACGAGCAGTACTTC

D gene: .
clone size: .
V gene: TRBV28
J gene: TRBJ1-1
CDR3 protein: CASSLRDTEAFF
CDR3 DNA: TGTGCCAGCAGTCTCCGCGACACTGAAGCTTTCTTT

D gene: TRBD1
clone size: .
V gene: TRBV4-1
J gene: TRBJ1-1
CDR3 protein: CASSQDAGGKTEAFF
CDR3 DNA: TGCGCCAGCAGCCAAGACGCAGGGGGAAAAACTGAAGCTTTCTTT

D gene: .
clone size: .
V gene: TRBV7-2
J gene: TRBJ1-4
CDR3 protein: CASSSHSGVGKLFF
CDR3 DNA: TGTGCCAGCAGCTCCCATTCTGGAGTGGGAAAACTGTTTTTT

D gene: TRBD1
clone size: .
V gene: TRBV7-3
J gene: TRBJ2-5
CDR3 protein: CASSLDRGEETQYF
CDR3 DNA: TGTGCCAGCAGCTTGGACAGGGGTGAGGAGACCCAGTACTTC

D gene: .
clone size: .
V gene: TRBV6-1
J gene: TRBJ2-7
CDR3 protein: CASTRTPDYEQYF
CDR3 DNA: TGTGCCAGCACCCGGACACCTGATTACGAGCAGTACTTC

D gene: TRBD2
clone size: .
V gene: TRBV4-3
J gene: TRBJ2-3
CDR3 protein: CASSQGTSGITDTQYF
CDR3 DNA: TGCGCCAGCAGCCAAGGGACTAGCGGGATCACAGATACGCAGTATTTT

D gene: TRBD2
clone size: .
V gene: TRBV7-2
J gene: TRBJ2-7
CDR3 protein: CASMETSGSHEQYF
CDR3 DNA: TGTGCCAGCATGGAGACTAGCGGGAGTCACGAGCAGTACTTC

D gene: .
clone size: .
V gene: TRBV11-2
J gene: TRBJ2-3
CDR3 protein: CASSPSGFAADTQYF
CDR3 DNA: TGTGCCAGCAGCCCCTCAGGGTTTGCCGCAGATACGCAGTATTTT

D gene: TRBD1
clone size: .
V gene: TRBV6-6
J gene: TRBJ1-2
CDR3 protein: CASSSDRGLNGYTF
CDR3 DNA: TGTGCCAGCAGTTCGGACAGGGGTTTGAATGGCTACACCTTC

D gene: .
clone size: .
V gene: TRBV11-3
J gene: TRBJ1-1
CDR3 protein: CASSLGMTLEGTEAFF
CDR3 DNA: TGTGCCAGCAGCTTAGGCATGACTCTCGAAGGAACTGAAGCTTTCTTT

D gene: .
clone size: .
V gene: TRBV19
J gene: TRBJ1-1
CDR3 protein: CASSPSRARAEAFF
CDR3 DNA: TGTGCCAGTAGCCCCTCTAGGGCGCGGGCTGAAGCTTTCTTT

D gene: .
clone size: once
V gene: TRBV13
J gene: TRBJ1-1
CDR3 protein: CASSVRRGNTEAFF
CDR3 DNA: TGTGCCAGCAGCGTTCGAAGGGGGAACACTGAAGCTTTCTTT

D gene: .
clone size: .
V gene: TRBV6-5
J gene: TRBJ1-1
CDR3 protein: CASMDHRGGNTEAFF
CDR3 DNA: TGTGCCAGCATGGATCACCGCGGTGGGAACACTGAAGCTTTCTTT

D gene: .
clone size: .
V gene: TRBV5-1
J gene: TRBJ2-7
CDR3 protein: CASSPTGVNEQYF
CDR3 DNA: TGCGCCAGCAGCCCGACAGGAGTCAACGAGCAGTACTTC

D gene: TRBD1
clone size: .
V gene: TRBV5-1
J gene: TRBJ2-7
CDR3 protein: CASSILSTGGAYEQYF
CDR3 DNA: TGCGCCAGCAGCATTCTATCGACAGGGGGAGCCTACGAGCAGTACTTC

D gene: .
clone size: .
V gene: TRBV11-2
J gene: TRBJ1-1
CDR3 protein: CASSSEVAVAFF
CDR3 DNA: TGTGCCAGCAGCTCCGAAGTGGCCGTCGCTTTCTTT

D gene: .
clone size: .
V gene: TRBV18
J gene: TRBJ1-2
CDR3 protein: CASSPPSEDGYTF
CDR3 DNA: TGTGCCAGCTCACCACCGAGTGAAGATGGCTACACCTTC

D gene: TRBD1
clone size: .
V gene: TRBV7-9
J gene: TRBJ1-2
CDR3 protein: CASSLSSGQHIRGYTF
CDR3 DNA: TGTGCCAGCAGCTTATCCTCGGGACAGCATATAAGAGGCTACACCTTC

D gene: TRBD2
clone size: .
V gene: TRBV5-6
J gene: TRBJ2-5
CDR3 protein: CASSRDSGRAETQYF
CDR3 DNA: TGTGCCAGCAGCCGTGATAGCGGGAGGGCGGAGACCCAGTACTTC

D gene: .
clone size: .
V gene: TRBV16
J gene: TRBJ2-7
CDR3 protein: CASSQSYTGSEQYF
CDR3 DNA: TGTGCCAGCAGCCAATCTTACACGGGGAGCGAGCAGTACTTC

D gene: TRBD1
clone size: once
V gene: TRBV5-3
J gene: TRBJ2-7
CDR3 protein: CARSPEDRGWYEQYF
CDR3 DNA: TGTGCCAGAAGCCCGGAGGACAGGGGATGGTACGAGCAGTACTTC

D gene: .
clone size: .
V gene: TRBV30
J gene: TRBJ2-5
CDR3 protein: CACRQFQETQYF
CDR3 DNA: TGTGCCTGCAGACAGTTCCAAGAGACCCAGTACTTC

D gene: TRBD2
clone size: .
V gene: TRBV6-5
J gene: TRBJ2-1
CDR3 protein: CASSYRTSGSDEQFF
CDR3 DNA: TGTGCCAGCAGTTACCGGACTAGCGGGAGCGATGAGCAGTTCTTC

D gene: TRBD1
clone size: .
V gene: TRBV6-6
J gene: TRBJ2-7
CDR3 protein: CASSYSGTGNEQYF
CDR3 DNA: TGTGCCAGCAGTTACTCCGGGACAGGGAACGAGCAGTACTTC

D gene: .
clone size: .
V gene: TRBV21-1
J gene: TRBJ1-2
CDR3 protein: CASRKGRGLGYTF
CDR3 DNA: TGTGCCAGCAGAAAGGGCAGGGGGCTGGGCTACACCTTC

D gene: TRBD2
clone size: .
V gene: TRBV29-1
J gene: TRBJ2-1
CDR3 protein: CSASGISYNEQFF
CDR3 DNA: TGCAGCGCTAGCGGGATTTCGTACAATGAGCAGTTCTTC

D gene: TRBD1
clone size: .
V gene: TRBV5-4
J gene: TRBJ1-4
CDR3 protein: CASSSTGIEKLFF
CDR3 DNA: TGTGCCAGCAGCTCGACAGGGATAGAAAAACTGTTTTTT

D gene: .
clone size: .
V gene: TRBV14
J gene: TRBJ1-5
CDR3 protein: CASSREEEQGHSNQPQHF
CDR3 DNA: TGTGCCAGCAGCCGAGAGGAGGAGCAGGGGCATAGCAATCAGCCCCAGCATTTT

D gene: .
clone size: .
V gene: TRBV19
J gene: TRBJ1-4
CDR3 protein: CASTGYTFEKLFF
CDR3 DNA: TGTGCCAGTACCGGGTATACATTTGAAAAACTGTTTTTT

D gene: .
clone size: .
V gene: TRBV21-1
J gene: TRBJ2-7
CDR3 protein: CASSKERARIAWYEQYF
CDR3 DNA: TGTGCCAGCAGCAAAGAACGCGCCCGGATAGCTTGGTACGAGCAGTACTTC

D gene: .
clone size: .
V gene: TRBV19
J gene: TRBJ1-2
CDR3 protein: CASSSYRAGYGYTF
CDR3 DNA: TGTGCCAGTAGTTCGTACAGGGCAGGGTATGGCTACACCTTC

D gene: .
clone size: .
V gene: TRBV9
J gene: TRBJ1-2
CDR3 protein: CASSGARGIYGYTF
CDR3 DNA: TGTGCCAGCAGCGGCGCTCGAGGGATTTATGGCTACACCTTC

D gene: TRBD1
clone size: few
V gene: TRBV27
J gene: TRBJ1-1
CDR3 protein: CASHRGSNTEAFF
CDR3 DNA: TGTGCCAGCCACAGGGGGAGCAACACTGAAGCTTTCTTT

D gene: TRBD1
clone size: .
V gene: TRBV30
J gene: TRBJ1-2
CDR3 protein: CAQGAGKDDGYTF
CDR3 DNA: TGTGCCCAGGGGGCAGGGAAGGACGACGGCTACACCTTC

D gene: TRBD1
clone size: .
V gene: TRBV9
J gene: TRBJ2-5
CDR3 protein: CASSVQGASETQYF
CDR3 DNA: TGTGCCAGCAGCGTACAGGGGGCTAGCGAGACCCAGTACTTC

D gene: TRBD1
clone size: .
V gene: TRBV5-4
J gene: TRBJ1-2
CDR3 protein: CASSEGGADYGYTF
CDR3 DNA: TGTGCCAGCAGCGAAGGGGGCGCGGACTATGGCTACACCTTC

D gene: TRBD1
clone size: .
V gene: TRBV7-2
J gene: TRBJ1-4
CDR3 protein: CASRGQGGEKLFF
CDR3 DNA: TGTGCCAGCAGGGGACAGGGAGGCGAAAAACTGTTTTTT

D gene: .
clone size: .
V gene: TRBV6-5
J gene: TRBJ2-6
CDR3 protein: CASSVWASEANVLTF
CDR3 DNA: TGTGCCAGCAGCGTATGGGCTAGCGAGGCCAACGTCCTGACTTTC

D gene: TRBD2
clone size: .
V gene: TRBV4-1
J gene: TRBJ2-1
CDR3 protein: CASSPEVGGTYNEQFF
CDR3 DNA: TGCGCCAGCAGCCCGGAAGTGGGAGGGACTTACAATGAGCAGTTCTTC

D gene: TRBD2
clone size: .
V gene: TRBV19
J gene: TRBJ2-2
CDR3 protein: CASSIDGTSGRFGELFF
CDR3 DNA: TGTGCCAGTAGTATAGATGGGACTAGCGGGAGATTCGGGGAGCTGTTTTTT

D gene: TRBD1
clone size: .
V gene: TRBV7-2
J gene: TRBJ1-2
CDR3 protein: CASSLASGTVYGYTF
CDR3 DNA: TGTGCCAGCAGCTTAGCCTCCGGGACAGTCTATGGCTACACCTTC